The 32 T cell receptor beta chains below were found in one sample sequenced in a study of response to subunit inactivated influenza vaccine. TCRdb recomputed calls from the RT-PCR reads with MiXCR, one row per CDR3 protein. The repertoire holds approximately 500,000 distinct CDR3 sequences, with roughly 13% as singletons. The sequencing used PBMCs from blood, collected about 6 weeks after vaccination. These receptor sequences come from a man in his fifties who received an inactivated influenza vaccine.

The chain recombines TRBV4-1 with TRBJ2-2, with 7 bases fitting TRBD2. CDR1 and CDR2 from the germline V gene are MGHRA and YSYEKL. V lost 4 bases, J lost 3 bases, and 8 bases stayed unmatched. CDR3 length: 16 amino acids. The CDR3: CASSLYRGEDTGELFF. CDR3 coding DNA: TGCGCCAGCAGCCTGTACCGGGGGGAGGACACCGGGGAGCTGTTTTTT.

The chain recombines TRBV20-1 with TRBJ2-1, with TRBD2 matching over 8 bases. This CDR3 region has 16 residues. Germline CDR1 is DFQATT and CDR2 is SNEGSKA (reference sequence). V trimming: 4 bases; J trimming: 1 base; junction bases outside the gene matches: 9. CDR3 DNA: TGCAGTGCTACCGGGTCGGGGGGGCAATCCTACAATGAGCAGTTCTTC. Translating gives CSATGSGGQSYNEQFF.

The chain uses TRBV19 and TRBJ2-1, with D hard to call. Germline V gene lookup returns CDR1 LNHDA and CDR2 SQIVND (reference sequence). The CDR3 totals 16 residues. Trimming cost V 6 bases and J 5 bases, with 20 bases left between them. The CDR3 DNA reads TGTGCCAGTAGCCCTTTACGTGCCCCGTCCCACAATGAGCAGTTCTTC. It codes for CASSPLRAPSHNEQFF.

DNA of the CDR3: TGTGCCAGCAGCCTACTGGGTAACGAGCAGTACTTC. The encoded protein is CASSLLGNEQYF. The chain joins TRBV7-8 to TRBJ2-7; the D is unclear. CDR1 and CDR2 from the germline V gene are SGHVS and FQNEAQ. The CDR3 length is 12 residues. Trimming removed 5 bases from V and 5 bases from J, with 10 bases in between. Combining the CDR3 with reference TRBV7-8 and TRBJ2-7 gives the whole variable domain GAGVSQSPRYKVAKRGQDVALRCDPISGHVSLFWYQQALGQGPEFLTYFQNEAQLDKSGLPSDRFFAERPEGSVSTLKIQRTQQEDSAVYLCASSLLGNEQYFGPGTRLTVT.

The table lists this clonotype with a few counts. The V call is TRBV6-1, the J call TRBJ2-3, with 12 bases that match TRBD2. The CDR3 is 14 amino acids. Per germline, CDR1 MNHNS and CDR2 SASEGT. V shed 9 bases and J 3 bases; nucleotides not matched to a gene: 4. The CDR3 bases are TGTGCCAGTACGACTAGCGGGGGTACAGATACGCAGTATTTT. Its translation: CASTTSGGTDTQYF.

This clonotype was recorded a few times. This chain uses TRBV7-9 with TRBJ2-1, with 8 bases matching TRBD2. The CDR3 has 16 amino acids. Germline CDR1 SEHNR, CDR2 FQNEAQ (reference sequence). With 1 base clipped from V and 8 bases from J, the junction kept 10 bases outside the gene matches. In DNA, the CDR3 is TGTGCCAGCAGCTTAGTAACGGGACTAGTTGATGATGAGCAGTTCTTC. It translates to CASSLVTGLVDDEQFF.

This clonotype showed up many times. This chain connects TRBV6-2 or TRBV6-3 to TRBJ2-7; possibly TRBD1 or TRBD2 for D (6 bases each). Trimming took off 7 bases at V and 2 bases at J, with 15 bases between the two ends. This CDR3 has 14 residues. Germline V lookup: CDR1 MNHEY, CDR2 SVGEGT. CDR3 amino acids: CASTSRGATYEQYF. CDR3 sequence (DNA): TGTGCCAGCACCTCAAGGGGGGCAACCTACGAGCAGTACTTC.

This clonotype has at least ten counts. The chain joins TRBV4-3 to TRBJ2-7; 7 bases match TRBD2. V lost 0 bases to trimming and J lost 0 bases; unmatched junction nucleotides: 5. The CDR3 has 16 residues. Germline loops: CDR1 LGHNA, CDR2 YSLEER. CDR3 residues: CASSQDRGRASYEQYF. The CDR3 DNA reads TGCGCCAGCAGCCAAGATAGAGGGAGGGCCTCCTACGAGCAGTACTTC.

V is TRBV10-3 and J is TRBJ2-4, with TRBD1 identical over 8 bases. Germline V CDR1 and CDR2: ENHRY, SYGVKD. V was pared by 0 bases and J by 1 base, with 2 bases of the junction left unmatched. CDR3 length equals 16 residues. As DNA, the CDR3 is TGTGCCATCAGTGAGTCGACAGGGGTTGCCAAAAACATTCAGTACTTC. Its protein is CAISESTGVAKNIQYF.

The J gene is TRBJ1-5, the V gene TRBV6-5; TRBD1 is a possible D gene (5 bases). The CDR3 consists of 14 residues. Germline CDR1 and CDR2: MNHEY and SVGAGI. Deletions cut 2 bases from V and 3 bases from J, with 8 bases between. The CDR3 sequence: CASSYRGLNQPQHF. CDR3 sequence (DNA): TGTGCCAGCAGTTACCGGGGCCTCAATCAGCCCCAGCATTTT.

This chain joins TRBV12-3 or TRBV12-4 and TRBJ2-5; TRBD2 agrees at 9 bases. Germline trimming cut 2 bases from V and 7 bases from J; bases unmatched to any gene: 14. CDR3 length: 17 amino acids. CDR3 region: CASSLSTPGLAAGTQYF. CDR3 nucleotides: TGTGCCAGCAGTTTATCAACCCCGGGACTAGCTGCGGGGACCCAGTACTTC.

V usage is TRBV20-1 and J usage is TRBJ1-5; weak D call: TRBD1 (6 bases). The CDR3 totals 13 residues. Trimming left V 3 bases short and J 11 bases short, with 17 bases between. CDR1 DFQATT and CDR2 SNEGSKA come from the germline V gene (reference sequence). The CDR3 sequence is CSASTGFQGAQHF. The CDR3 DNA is TGCAGTGCTAGTACAGGGTTTCAGGGAGCCCAGCATTTT.

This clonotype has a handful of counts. CDR3 bases: TGCAGCGCCATTCAGGGGAACAAGGAGACCCAGTACTTC. Residues: CSAIQGNKETQYF. The chain carries TRBV20-1 and TRBJ2-5; tentatively, D is TRBD1 (6 bases). Germline assignment: CDR1 DFQATT and CDR2 SNEGSKA (reference sequence). The CDR3 has 13 amino acids.

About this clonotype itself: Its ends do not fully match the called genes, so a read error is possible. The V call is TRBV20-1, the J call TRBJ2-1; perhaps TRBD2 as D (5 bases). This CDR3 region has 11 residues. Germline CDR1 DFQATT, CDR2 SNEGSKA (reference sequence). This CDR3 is CSARDVPNSVF. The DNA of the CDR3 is TGCAGTGCTAGAGATGTGCCAAATAGCGTCTTC.

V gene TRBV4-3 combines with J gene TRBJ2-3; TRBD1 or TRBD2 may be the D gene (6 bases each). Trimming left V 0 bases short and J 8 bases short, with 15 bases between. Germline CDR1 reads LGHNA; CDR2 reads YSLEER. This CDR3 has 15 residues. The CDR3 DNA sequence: TGCGCCAGCAGCCAAGAGTCGGGGGCAGGAGGTACGCAGTATTTT. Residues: CASSQESGAGGTQYF.

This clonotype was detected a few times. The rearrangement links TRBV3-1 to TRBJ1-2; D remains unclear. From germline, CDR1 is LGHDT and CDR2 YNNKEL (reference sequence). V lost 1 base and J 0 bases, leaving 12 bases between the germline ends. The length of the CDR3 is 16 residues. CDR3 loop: CASSQAFRTPNYGYTF. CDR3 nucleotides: TGTGCCAGCAGCCAAGCTTTTAGGACCCCTAACTATGGCTACACCTTC.

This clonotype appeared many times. The CDR3 DNA reads as TGTGCCAGCAGCCAAGGCCGGGACAGTAGGCATCAGCCCCAGCATTTT. It yields the protein CASSQGRDSRHQPQHF. The chain joins TRBV3-1 to TRBJ1-5; 7 bases match TRBD1. In germline, CDR1 is LGHDT, CDR2 YNNKEL (reference sequence). This CDR3 comprises 16 residues. Trimming removed 1 base from V and 5 bases from J; junction bases left unmatched: 8.

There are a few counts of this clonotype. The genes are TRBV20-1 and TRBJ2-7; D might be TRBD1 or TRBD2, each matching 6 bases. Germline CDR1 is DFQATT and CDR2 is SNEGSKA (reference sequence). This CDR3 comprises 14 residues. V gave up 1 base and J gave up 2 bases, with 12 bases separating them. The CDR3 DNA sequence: TGCAGTGCTAGAGGAGGCGGGACAACCTACGAGCAGTACTTC. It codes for CSARGGGTTYEQYF.

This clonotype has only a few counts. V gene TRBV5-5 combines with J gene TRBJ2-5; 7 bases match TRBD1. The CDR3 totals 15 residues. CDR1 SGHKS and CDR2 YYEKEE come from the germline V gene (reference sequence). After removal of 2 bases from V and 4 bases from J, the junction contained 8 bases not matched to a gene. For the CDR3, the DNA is TGTGCCAGCAGCTTTAGGTTCTCAGGGGGAGAGACCCAGTACTTC. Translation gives CASSFRFSGGETQYF.

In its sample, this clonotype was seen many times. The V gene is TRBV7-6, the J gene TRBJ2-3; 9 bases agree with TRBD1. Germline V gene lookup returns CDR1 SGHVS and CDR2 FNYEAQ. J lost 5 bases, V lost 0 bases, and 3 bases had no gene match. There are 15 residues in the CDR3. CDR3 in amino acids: CASSLAGQGIDTQYF. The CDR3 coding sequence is TGTGCCAGCAGCTTAGCAGGACAGGGGATAGATACGCAGTATTTT.

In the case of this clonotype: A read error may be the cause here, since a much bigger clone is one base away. CDR3 amino acids: CASSENWGFNEQFF. CDR3 bases: TGTGCCAGCAGTGAAAACTGGGGGTTTAATGAGCAGTTCTTC. The chain couples TRBV6-1 to TRBJ2-1; D possibly uses TRBD1 or TRBD2 (5 bases each). CDR3 length: 14 amino acids. Germline V gene data show CDR1 as MNHNS and CDR2 as SASEGT. The V end was cut by 2 bases, the J end by 7 bases, with 12 bases between.

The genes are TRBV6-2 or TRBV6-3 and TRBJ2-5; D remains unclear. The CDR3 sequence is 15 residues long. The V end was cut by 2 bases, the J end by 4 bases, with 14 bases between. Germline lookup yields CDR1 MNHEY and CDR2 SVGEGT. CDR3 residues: CASSYQVTYGETQYF. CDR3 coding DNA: TGTGCCAGCAGTTACCAGGTGACGTACGGAGAGACCCAGTACTTC.

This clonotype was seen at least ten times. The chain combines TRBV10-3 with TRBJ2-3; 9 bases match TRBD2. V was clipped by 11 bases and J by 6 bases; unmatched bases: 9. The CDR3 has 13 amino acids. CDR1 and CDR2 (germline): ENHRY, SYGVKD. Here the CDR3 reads CAVAVSGSDTQYF. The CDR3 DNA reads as TGTGCCGTGGCCGTTAGCGGGAGTGATACGCAGTATTTT.

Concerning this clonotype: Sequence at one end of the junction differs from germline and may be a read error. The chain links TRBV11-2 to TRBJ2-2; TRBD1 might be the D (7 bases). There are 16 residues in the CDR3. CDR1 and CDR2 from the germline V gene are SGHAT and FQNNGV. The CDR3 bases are TGTGCCAGCAGCTTCGGTGCGGGGACAGACACCTGGGAGCTGTTTTTT. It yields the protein CASSFGAGTDTWELFF.

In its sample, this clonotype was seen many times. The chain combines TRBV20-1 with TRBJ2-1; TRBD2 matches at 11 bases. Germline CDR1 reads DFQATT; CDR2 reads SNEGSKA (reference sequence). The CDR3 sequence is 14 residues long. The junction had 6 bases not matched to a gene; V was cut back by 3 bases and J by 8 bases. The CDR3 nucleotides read TGCAGTGCTAGGTCTAGCGGGGGGTACGATGAGCAGTTCTTC. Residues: CSARSSGGYDEQFF.

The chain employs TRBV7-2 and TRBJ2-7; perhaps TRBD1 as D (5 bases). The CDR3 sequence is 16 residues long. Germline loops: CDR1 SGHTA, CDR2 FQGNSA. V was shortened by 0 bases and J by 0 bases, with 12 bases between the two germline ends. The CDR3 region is CASSLAGQIPSYEQYF. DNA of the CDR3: TGTGCCAGCAGCTTAGCGGGGCAGATTCCCTCCTACGAGCAGTACTTC.

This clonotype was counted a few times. The CDR3 nucleotides are TGTGCCAGCAGTGTTCCGAGGGGCGAAGCTTTCTTT. Translation gives CASSVPRGEAFF. The chain uses TRBV28 and TRBJ1-1, with D possibly being TRBD1 (5 bases). V lost 5 bases and J 8 bases, leaving 12 bases between the germline ends. Germline CDR1 reads MDHEN; CDR2 reads SYDVKM. CDR3 length: 12 residues.

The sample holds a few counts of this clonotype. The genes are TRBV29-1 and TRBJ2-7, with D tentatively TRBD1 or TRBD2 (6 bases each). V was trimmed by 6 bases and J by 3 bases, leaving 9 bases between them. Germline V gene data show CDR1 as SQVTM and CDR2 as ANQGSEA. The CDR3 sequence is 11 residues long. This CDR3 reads CSVRDNYEQYF. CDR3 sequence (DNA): TGCAGCGTGCGGGACAACTACGAGCAGTACTTC.

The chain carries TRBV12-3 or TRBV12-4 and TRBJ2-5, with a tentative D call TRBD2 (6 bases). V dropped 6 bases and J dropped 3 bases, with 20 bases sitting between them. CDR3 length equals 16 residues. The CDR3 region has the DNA TGTGCCAGCAGCCCGGGGGTACGGCCGGAGAAAGAGACCCAGTACTTC. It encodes CASSPGVRPEKETQYF.

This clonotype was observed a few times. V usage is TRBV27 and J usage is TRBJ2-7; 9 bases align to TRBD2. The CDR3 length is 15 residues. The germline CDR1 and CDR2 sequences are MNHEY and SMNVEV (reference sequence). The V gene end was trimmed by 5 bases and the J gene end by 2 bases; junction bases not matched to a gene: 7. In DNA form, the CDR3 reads TGTGCCAGCAGTCCGTTAGCGGGAGCCCCCTACGAGCAGTACTTC. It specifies CASSPLAGAPYEQYF.

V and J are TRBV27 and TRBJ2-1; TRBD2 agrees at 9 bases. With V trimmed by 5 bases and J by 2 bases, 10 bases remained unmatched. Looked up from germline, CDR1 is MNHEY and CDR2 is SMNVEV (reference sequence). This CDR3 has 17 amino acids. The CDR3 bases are TGTGCCAGCAGTCCCGTATCGAGCGGGGGGCCCTACAATGAGCAGTTCTTC. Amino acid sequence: CASSPVSSGGPYNEQFF.

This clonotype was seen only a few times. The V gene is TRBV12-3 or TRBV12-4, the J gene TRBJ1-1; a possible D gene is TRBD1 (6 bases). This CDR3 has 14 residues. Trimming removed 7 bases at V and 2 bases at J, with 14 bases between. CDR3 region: CASTEQGPNTEAFF. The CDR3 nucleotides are TGTGCCAGCACCGAACAGGGCCCCAACACTGAAGCTTTCTTT.